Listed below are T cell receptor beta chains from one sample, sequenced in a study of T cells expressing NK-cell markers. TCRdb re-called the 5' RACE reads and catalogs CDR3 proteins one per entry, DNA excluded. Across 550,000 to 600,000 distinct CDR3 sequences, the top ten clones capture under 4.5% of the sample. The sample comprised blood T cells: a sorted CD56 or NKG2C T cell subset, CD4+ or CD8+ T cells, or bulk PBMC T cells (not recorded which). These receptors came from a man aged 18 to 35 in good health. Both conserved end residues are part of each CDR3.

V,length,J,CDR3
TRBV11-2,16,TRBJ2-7,CASSSMRGEQSYEQYF
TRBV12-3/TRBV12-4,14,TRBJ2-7,CASSLRQLEYEQYF
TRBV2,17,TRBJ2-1,CASRWPPTLAGYNEQFF
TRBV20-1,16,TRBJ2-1,CSAPISPGLNTDEQFF
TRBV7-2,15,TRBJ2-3,CASSLELAGTDTQYF
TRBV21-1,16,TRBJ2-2,CASKGAGGSDTGELFF
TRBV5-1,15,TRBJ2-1,CASSLTTKPDNEQFF
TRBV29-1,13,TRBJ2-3,CSVDHYPVDTQYF
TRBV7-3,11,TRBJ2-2,CASTDTGELFF
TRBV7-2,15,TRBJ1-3,CASSFDPSMGNTIYF
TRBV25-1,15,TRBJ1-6,CASSGSQGAISPLHF
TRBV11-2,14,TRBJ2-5,CASSSPSSQETQYF
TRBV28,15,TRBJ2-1,CASSPQGLAGNEQFF
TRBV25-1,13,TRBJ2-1,CASSVSTYNEQFF
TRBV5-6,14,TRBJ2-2,CASSFGGTSGELFF
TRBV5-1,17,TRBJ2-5,CASSRWRSGSVEETQYF
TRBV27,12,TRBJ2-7,CASSLYGYEQYF
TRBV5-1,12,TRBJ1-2,CASRLGERGYTF
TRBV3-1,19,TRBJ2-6,CASSPLTSGRAAGANVLTF